This is a list of T cell receptor beta chains from one sample in a study of blood T cell repertoires in COVID-19. The repertoire was sequenced with immunoSEQ multiplex PCR; TCRdb's copy has only in-frame clones and lacks some. This sample has tens of thousands of clones, with roughly four fifths found just once. The source material was peripheral blood. These receptors all come from a woman of 80 years or more with acute or convalescent COVID-19. CDR3s leave out the opening cysteine and the closing phenylalanine or tryptophan. A D gene is named only where the DNA matches it firmly.

D gene,V gene,J gene,CDR3 protein
NA,TRBV14,TRBJ1-2,ASSHFELRGYT
TRBD2,TRBV18,TRBJ2-3,ASSPFRLAGSTDTQY
NA,TRBV9,TRBJ1-4,ASNEGHVNEKLF
NA,TRBV28,TRBJ2-1,ASSARFLEQF
TRBD1,TRBV5-1,TRBJ2-3,ASSSTGIYTDTQY
TRBD1,TRBV5-1,TRBJ1-4,ARPHRDSHEKLF
NA,TRBV21-1,TRBJ1-1,ASTPVDLALEAF
TRBD1,TRBV24-1,TRBJ2-7,ATSDSGTGIYEQY
NA,TRBV19,TRBJ1-5,ASTVGGSYSNQPQH
NA,TRBV10-1,TRBJ1-5,ASSEGGQPQH
NA,TRBV12-3/TRBV12-4,TRBJ2-7,ASSQVTTEQY